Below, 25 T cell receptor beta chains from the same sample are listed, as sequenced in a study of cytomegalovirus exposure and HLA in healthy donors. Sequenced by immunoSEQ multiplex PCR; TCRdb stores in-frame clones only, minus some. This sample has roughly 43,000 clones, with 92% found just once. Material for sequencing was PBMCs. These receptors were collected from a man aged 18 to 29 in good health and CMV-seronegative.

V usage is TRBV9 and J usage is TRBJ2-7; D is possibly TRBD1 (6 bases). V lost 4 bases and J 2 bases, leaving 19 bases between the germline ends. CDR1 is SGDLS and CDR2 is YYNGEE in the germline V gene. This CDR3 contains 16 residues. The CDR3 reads CASSPVSGGLPYEQYF. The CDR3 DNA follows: TGTGCCAGCAGCCCGGTCAGTGGGGGCCTCCCCTACGAGCAGTACTTC.

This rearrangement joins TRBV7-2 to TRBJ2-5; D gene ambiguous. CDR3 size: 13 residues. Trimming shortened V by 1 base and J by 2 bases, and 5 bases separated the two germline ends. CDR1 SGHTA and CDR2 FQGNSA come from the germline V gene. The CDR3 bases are TGTGCCAGCAGCTTAGGTTTACAAGAGACCCAGTACTTC. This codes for CASSLGLQETQYF. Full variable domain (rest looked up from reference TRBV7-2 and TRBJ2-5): GAGVSQSPSNKVTEKGKDVELRCDPISGHTALYWYRQSLGQGLEFLIYFQGNSAPDKSGLPSDRFSAERTGGSVSTLTIQRTQQEDSAVYLCASSLGLQETQYFGPGTRLLVL.

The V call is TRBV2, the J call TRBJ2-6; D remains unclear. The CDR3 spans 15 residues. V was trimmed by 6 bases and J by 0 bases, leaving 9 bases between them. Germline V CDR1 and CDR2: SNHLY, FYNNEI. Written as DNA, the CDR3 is TGTGCCAGCAGGGAGCTGATCTCTGGGGCCAACGTCCTGACTTTC. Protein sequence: CASRELISGANVLTF.

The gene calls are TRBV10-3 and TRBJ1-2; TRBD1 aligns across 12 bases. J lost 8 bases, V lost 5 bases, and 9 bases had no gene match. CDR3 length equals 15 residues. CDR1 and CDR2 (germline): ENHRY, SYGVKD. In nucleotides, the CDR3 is TGTGCCATCAGTTTATCCGGGACAGGGGGCGAGGGCTACACCTTC. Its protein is CAISLSGTGGEGYTF.

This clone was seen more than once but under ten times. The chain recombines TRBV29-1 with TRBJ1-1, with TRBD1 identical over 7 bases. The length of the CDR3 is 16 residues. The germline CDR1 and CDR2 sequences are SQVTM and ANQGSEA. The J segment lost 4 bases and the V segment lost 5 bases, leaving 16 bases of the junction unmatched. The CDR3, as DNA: TGCAGCGTTTTAGGGACAGACCTTGCGTGGGGCACTGAAGCTTTCTTT. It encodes CSVLGTDLAWGTEAFF.

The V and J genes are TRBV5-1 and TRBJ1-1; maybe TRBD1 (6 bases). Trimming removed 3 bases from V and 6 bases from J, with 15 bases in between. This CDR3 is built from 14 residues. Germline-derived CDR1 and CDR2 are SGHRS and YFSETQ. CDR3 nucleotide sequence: TGCGCCAGCAGCTCCAGGGGCCCCCAGGCTGAAGCTTTCTTT. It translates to CASSSRGPQAEAFF.

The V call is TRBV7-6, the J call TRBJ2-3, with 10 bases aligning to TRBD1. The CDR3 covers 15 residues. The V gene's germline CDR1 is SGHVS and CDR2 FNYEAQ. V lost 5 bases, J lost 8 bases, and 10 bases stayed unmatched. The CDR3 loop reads CASSLPGQGIPTQYF. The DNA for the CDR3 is TGTGCCAGCAGCCTTCCGGGACAGGGGATCCCTACGCAGTATTTT.

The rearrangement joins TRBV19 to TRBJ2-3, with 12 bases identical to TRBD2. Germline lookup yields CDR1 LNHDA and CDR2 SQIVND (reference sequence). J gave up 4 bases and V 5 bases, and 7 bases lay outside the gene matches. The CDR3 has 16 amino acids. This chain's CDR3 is CASSPETSGSSDTQYF. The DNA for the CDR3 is TGTGCCAGTAGTCCCGAGACTAGCGGGAGTTCAGATACGCAGTATTTT.

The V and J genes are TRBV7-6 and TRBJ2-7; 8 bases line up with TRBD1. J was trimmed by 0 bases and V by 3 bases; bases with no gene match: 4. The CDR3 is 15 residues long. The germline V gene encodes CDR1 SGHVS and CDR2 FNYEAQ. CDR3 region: CASSLAGTGSYEQYF. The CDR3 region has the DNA TGTGCCAGCAGCTTGGCCGGGACAGGCTCCTACGAGCAGTACTTC.

The CDR3 is CASSEGRGGEKLFF. The CDR3 nucleotides read TGTGCCAGCAGTGAAGGCAGGGGTGGCGAAAAACTGTTTTTT. J is TRBJ1-4 and V is TRBV2; D is possibly TRBD1 (6 bases). Trimming cost V 1 base and J 8 bases, with 11 bases left between them. CDR3 length equals 14 residues. Germline V gives CDR1 SNHLY, CDR2 FYNNEI.

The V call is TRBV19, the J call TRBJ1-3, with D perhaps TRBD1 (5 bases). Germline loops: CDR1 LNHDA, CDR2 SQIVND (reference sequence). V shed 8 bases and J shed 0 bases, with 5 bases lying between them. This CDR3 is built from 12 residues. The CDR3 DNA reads TGTGCCAGTGACAGCTCTGGAAACACCATATATTTT. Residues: CASDSSGNTIYF.

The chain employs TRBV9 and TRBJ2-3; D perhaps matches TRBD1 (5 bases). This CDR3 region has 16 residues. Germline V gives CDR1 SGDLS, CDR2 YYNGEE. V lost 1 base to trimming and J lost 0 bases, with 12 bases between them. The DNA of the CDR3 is TGTGCCAGCAGCGTATTACAAGGGGTTAGCACAGATACGCAGTATTTT. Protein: CASSVLQGVSTDTQYF.

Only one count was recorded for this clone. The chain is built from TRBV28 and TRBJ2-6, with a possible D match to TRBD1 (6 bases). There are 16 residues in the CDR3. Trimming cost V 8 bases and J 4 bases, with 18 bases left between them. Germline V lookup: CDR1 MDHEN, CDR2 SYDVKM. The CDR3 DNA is TGTGCCAGCTCCCCCCCAGGGGCGGCGGGGGCCAACGTCCTGACTTTC. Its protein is CASSPPGAAGANVLTF.

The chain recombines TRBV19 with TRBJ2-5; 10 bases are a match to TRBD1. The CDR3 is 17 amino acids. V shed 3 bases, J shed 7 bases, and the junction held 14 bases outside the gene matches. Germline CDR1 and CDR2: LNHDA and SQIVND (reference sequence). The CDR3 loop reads CASSIGWRQGAGGTQYF. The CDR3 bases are TGTGCCAGTAGTATTGGGTGGAGACAGGGGGCTGGGGGGACCCAGTACTTC.

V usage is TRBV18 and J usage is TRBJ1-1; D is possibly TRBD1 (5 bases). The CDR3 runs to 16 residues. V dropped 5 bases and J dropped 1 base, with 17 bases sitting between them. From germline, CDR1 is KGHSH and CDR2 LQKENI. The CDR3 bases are TGTGCCAGCTCAGCAGGCGGGGCCGGTAAGAACACTGAAGCTTTCTTT. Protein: CASSAGGAGKNTEAFF.

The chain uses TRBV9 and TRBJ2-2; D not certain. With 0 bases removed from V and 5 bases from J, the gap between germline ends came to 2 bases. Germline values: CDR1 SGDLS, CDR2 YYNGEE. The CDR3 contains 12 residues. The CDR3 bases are TGTGCCAGCAGCGTAGCTACCGGGGAGCTGTTTTTT. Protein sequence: CASSVATGELFF.

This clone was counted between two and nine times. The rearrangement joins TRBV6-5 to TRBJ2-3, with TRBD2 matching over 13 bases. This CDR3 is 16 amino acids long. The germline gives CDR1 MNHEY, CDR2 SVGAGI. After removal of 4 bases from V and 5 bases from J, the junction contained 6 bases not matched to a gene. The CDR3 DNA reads TGTGCCAGCAGTTTTCGGACTAGCGGGAGAAAAGATACGCAGTATTTT. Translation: CASSFRTSGRKDTQYF.

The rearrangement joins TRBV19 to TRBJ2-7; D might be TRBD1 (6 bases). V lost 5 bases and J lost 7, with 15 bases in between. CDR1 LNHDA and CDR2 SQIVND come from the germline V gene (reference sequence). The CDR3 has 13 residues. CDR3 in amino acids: CASSPGALREQYF. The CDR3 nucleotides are TGTGCCAGTAGTCCAGGGGCTCTCAGGGAGCAGTACTTC.

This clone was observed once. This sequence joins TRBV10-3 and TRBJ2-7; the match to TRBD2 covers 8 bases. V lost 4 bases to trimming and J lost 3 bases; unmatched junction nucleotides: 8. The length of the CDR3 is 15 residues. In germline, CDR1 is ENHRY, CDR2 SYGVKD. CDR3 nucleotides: TGTGCCATCAGTGGGGACATAGCGGGAATCTACGAGCAGTACTTC. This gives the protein CAISGDIAGIYEQYF.

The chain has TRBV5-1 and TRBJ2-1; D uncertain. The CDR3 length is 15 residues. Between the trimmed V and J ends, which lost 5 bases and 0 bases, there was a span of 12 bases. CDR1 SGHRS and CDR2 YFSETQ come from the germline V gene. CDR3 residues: CASSLTQSSYNEQFF. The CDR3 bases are TGCGCCAGCAGTCTGACTCAGAGCTCCTACAATGAGCAGTTCTTC.

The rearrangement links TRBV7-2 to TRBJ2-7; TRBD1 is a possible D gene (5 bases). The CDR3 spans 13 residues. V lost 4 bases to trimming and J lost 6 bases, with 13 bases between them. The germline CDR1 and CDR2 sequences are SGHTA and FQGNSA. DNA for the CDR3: TGTGCCAGCAGCTACCAAGGGGTGGGCGAGCAGTACTTC. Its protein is CASSYQGVGEQYF.

DNA of the CDR3: TGTGCCAGCAGTGAAATAGATTCACCCCTCCACTTT. Its protein product is CASSEIDSPLHF. This rearrangement joins TRBV2 to TRBJ1-6; D unresolved. V was trimmed by 2 bases and J by 8 bases, leaving 4 bases between them. This CDR3 contains 12 residues. Germline CDR1 SNHLY, CDR2 FYNNEI.

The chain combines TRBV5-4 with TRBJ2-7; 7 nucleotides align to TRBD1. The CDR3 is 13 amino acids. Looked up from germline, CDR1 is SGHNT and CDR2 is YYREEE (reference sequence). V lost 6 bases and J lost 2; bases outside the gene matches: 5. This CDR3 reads CASIGDSAYEQYF. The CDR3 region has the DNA TGTGCCAGCATCGGGGACAGCGCCTACGAGCAGTACTTC.

The CDR3 here is CASSISRGNNQPQHF. The CDR3 DNA sequence: TGTGCCAGTAGTATAAGTAGGGGGAACAATCAGCCCCAGCATTTT. The chain carries TRBV19 and TRBJ1-5; the D gene is possibly TRBD1 (6 bases). Between the trimmed V and J ends, which lost 2 bases and 3 bases, there was a span of 11 bases. Per the germline V gene, CDR1 is LNHDA and CDR2 is SQIVND (reference sequence). There are 15 residues in the CDR3.

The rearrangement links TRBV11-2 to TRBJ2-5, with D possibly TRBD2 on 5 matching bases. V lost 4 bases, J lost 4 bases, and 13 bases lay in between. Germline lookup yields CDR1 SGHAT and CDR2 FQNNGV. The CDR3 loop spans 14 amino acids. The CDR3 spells CASSSAGSAETQYF. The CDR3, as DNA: TGTGCCAGCAGCTCCGCGGGTAGCGCAGAGACCCAGTACTTC.